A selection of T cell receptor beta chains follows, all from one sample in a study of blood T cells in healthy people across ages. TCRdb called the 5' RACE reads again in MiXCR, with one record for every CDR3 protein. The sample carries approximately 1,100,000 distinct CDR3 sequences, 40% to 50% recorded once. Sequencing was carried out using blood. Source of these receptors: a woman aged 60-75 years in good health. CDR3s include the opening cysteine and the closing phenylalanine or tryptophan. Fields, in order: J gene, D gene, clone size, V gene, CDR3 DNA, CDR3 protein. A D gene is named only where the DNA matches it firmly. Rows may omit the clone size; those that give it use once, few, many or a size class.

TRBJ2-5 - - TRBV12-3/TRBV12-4 TGTGCCAGCAGTTTTGGGGACGGACTTCAAGAGACCCAGTACTTC CASSFGDGLQETQYF
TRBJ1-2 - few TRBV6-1 TGTGCCAGCAGTGAGAGGGCAGGCTATGGCTACACCTTC CASSERAGYGYTF
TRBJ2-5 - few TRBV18 TGTGCCAGCTTGTCCCCCCTCCAAGAGACCCAGTACTTC CASLSPLQETQYF
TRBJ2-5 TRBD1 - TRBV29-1 TGCAGCGTTTGGACAGGGACCCAGTACTTC CSVWTGTQYF
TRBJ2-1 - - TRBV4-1 TGCGCCAGCAGCCGAATCCTCTCCAATGAGCAGTTCTTC CASSRILSNEQFF
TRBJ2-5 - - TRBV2 TGTGCCAGCAGTGTGCAGAGGACGTTGGGGTCTACCCAGTACTTC CASSVQRTLGSTQYF
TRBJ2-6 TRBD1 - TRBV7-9 TGTGCCAGCAGCGAGGGACAGGGGACCTCTGGGGCCAACGTCCTGACTTTC CASSEGQGTSGANVLTF
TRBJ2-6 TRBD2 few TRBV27 TGTGCCAGCAGGGGGAGACTAGCGGGAGTGTCTGGGGCCAACGTCCTGACTTTC CASRGRLAGVSGANVLTF
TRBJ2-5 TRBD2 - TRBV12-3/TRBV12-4 TGTGCCAGCAGTTTGGGCCGGAGGGGCTTTCGGCGGGAGGGTATGGAGACCCAGTACTTC CASSLGRRGFRREGMETQYF
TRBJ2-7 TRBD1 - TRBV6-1 TGTGCCAGCAGTGGAGTGCAGGGGGCATTTTACGAGCAGTACTTC CASSGVQGAFYEQYF
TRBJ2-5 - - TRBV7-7 TGTGCCAGCAGCGTTAGAGGGGGAGGCCAAGAGACCCAGTACTTC CASSVRGGGQETQYF
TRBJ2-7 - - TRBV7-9 TGTGCCAGCAGCTTAGCGAATCGGGGGACGCGCCTGTCCTACGAGCAGTACTTC CASSLANRGTRLSYEQYF
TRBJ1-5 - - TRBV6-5 TGTGCCAGCAGTCCTAGGACAGCGACTCAGCCCCAGCATTTT CASSPRTATQPQHF
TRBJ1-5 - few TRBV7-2 TGTGCCAGCAGCTTGCGACCTGTTCGCTATAGCAATCAGCCCCAGCATTTT CASSLRPVRYSNQPQHF
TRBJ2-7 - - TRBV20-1 TGCAGTGCTAGAGGGGGTAGCGTCCGGTACAATGAGCAGTACTTC CSARGGSVRYNEQYF
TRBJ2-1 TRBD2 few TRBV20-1 TGCAGTGCTAGAGAGGTGATGGGGACTAGCGCCTATAATGAGCAGTTCTTC CSAREVMGTSAYNEQFF
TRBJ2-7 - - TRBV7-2 TGTGCCAGCAGCTTAAAGCGCGGGCAGGGCTACGAGCAGTACTTC CASSLKRGQGYEQYF
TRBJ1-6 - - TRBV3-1 TGTGCCAGCAGCCAACGTAATTCACCCCTCCACTTT CASSQRNSPLHF
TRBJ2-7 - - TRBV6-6 TGTGCCAGCAGTTACTCATCCCTGGGCCCCTGCGAGCAGTACTTC CASSYSSLGPCEQYF
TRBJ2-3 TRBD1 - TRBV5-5 TGTGCCAGCAGCTTGGCCGATCGCCCCGGGACAGGGAGGGCAGATACGCAGTATTTT CASSLADRPGTGRADTQYF
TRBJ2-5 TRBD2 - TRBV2 TGTGCCAGTCGGACTAGCGGGAGGGCCGGGGAGACCCAGTACTTC CASRTSGRAGETQYF
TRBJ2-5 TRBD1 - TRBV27 TGTGCCAGCAGTCAACGACAGGGCAGGCAAGAGACCCAGTACTTC CASSQRQGRQETQYF
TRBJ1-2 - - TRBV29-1 TGCAGCGTTGAAGTCCTAACAGCGAAGGGTGGCTACACCTTC CSVEVLTAKGGYTF
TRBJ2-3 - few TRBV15 TGTGCCACCAGCAGAGATACGACAGCTAGCACAGATACGCAGTATTTT CATSRDTTASTDTQYF
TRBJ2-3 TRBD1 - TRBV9 TGTGCCAGCAGCGTAGGGGACAGCCCAGATACGCAGTATTTT CASSVGDSPDTQYF
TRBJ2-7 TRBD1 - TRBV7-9 TGTGCCAGCAGCTTAGAGGCAGGGGGTGACGACGAGCAGTACTTC CASSLEAGGDDEQYF
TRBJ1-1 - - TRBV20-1 TGCAGTGTACCAGGCCAAGGTGAAGCTTTCTTT CSVPGQGEAFF
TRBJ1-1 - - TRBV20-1 TGCAGTGTCGTACTTCATAACACTGAAGCTTTCTTT CSVVLHNTEAFF
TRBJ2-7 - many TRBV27 TGTGCCAGCTCCCCCGAACGGTACTTC CASSPERYF
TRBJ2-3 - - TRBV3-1 TGTGCCAGCAGCGCCGTGGTCGAAGGTTTCACGCAGTATTTT CASSAVVEGFTQYF
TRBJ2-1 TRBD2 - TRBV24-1 TGTGCCACCAGTACCGCCGGGACTAGTCACCACAATGAGCAGTTCTTC CATSTAGTSHHNEQFF
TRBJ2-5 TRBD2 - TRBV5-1 TGCGCCAGCAGCCCCGTCTTGCGGGGGTCCCAAGAGACCCAGTACTTC CASSPVLRGSQETQYF
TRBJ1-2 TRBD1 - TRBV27 TGTGCCAGCAGTTTTCGGACAGGGCCTTCCTATGGCTACACCTTC CASSFRTGPSYGYTF
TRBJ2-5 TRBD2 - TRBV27 TGTGCCAGCGGAAAGCCGGGACTAGGCCTCCCGGGCCAGTACTTC CASGKPGLGLPGQYF
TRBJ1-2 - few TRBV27 TGTGCCAGCAGTTTATCTGGAGCCAGGGAGGATGGCTACACCTTC CASSLSGAREDGYTF
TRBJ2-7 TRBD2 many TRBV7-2 TGTGCCAGCAGCTTAGCGGGAGGGCGGCACGAGCAGTACTTC CASSLAGGRHEQYF
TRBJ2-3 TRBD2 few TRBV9 TGTGCCAGCAGCGTAGGACTAGCGTATGACCCGGATACGCAGTATTTT CASSVGLAYDPDTQYF
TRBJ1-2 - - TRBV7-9 TGTGCCAGCAGCTTACTCCCGCGGGATGGCTACACCTTC CASSLLPRDGYTF
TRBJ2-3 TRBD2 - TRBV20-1 TGCAGTACTAGAGATTTTCGGGGAAGGACTAGCGGAGGCACAGATACGCAGTATTTT CSTRDFRGRTSGGTDTQYF
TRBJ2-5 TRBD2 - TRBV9 TGTGCCAGCAGCCTAGGGACTAGCGGGGACGGGCTTGTGCGAGAGACCCAGTACTTC CASSLGTSGDGLVRETQYF
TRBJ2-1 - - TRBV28 TGTGCCAGCAGGGAAGTCGGGGATCGAGAGCAGTTCTTC CASREVGDREQFF
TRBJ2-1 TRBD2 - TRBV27 TGTGCCAGCAGAGGACTAGCGGGAGGTCTGGATGAGCAGTTCTTC CASRGLAGGLDEQFF
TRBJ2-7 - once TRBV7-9 TGTGCCAGCAGCCTAAGCGAGGGGGACTACAATGAGCAGTACTTC CASSLSEGDYNEQYF
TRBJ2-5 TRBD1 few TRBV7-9 TGTGCCAGCAGCAGCAGGGGGCCGGAGACCCAGTACTTC CASSSRGPETQYF
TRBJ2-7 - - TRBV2 TGTGCCAGCAGTGAAGTCGGCTACTACGAGCAGTACTTC CASSEVGYYEQYF
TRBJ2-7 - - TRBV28 TGTGCCAGCAGCCCAACAGGGGAGGGCTCCTACGAGCAGTACTTC CASSPTGEGSYEQYF